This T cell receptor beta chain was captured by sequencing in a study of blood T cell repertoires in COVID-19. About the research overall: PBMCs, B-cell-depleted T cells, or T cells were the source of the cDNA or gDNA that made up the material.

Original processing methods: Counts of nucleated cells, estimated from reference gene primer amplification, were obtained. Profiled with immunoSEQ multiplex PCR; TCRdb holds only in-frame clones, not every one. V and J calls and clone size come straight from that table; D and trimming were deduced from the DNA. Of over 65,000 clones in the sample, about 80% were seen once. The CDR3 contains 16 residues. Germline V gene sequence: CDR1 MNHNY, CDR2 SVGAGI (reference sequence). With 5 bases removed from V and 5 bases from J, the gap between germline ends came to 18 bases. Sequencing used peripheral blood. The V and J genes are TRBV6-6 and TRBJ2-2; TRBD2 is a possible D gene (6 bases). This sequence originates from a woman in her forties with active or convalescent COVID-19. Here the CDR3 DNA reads TGTGCCAGCAGTACACTGCCGGGACTCGAAACCGGGGAGCTGTTTTTT. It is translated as CASSTLPGLETGELFF.